These 8 T cell receptor beta chains came from one sample sequenced in a study of T cell responses to AZD1222 COVID-19 vaccine. The protocol was immunoSEQ multiplex PCR, while the TCRdb copy is restricted to in-frame clones and leaves out a portion. The sample consists of approximately 100,000 clones, 85% of them appearing once. Sequenced here: peripheral blood, sampled 28 days after the second AZD1222 dose. The receptor set was obtained from an adult who received the AZD1222 COVID-19 vaccine.

The chain combines TRBV2 with TRBJ2-5, with no clear D. Trimming shortened V by 7 bases and J by 3 bases, and 18 bases separated the two germline ends. Germline CDR1 is SNHLY and CDR2 is FYNNEI. The CDR3 is 15 amino acids. The CDR3 reads CASKTFLTREETQYF. CDR3 nucleotides: TGTGCCAGCAAGACATTTCTGACTCGCGAAGAGACCCAGTACTTC.

This clone was counted only a few times. This chain uses TRBV5-1 with TRBJ1-5; 11 nucleotides match TRBD1. Germline-derived CDR1 and CDR2 are SGHRS and YFSETQ. V lost 7 bases and J lost 8; bases outside the gene matches: 5. The CDR3 sequence is 13 residues long. CDR3 amino acids: CASGPGQGEPQHF. DNA for the CDR3: TGCGCCAGCGGACCGGGACAGGGGGAGCCCCAGCATTTT.

The V gene is TRBV7-2, the J gene TRBJ2-7, with D possibly matching TRBD2 (6 bases). Germline-derived CDR1 and CDR2 are SGHTA and FQGNSA. Trimming took 1 base from V and 4 from J, leaving 8 bases between them. The CDR3 consists of 13 residues. CDR3 sequence reads: CASSLGRGYEQYF. The CDR3 coding sequence is TGTGCCAGCAGCTTAGGGAGGGGTTACGAGCAGTACTTC. The whole variable domain, remainder taken from reference TRBV7-2 and TRBJ2-7, is GAGVSQSPSNKVTEKGKDVELRCDPISGHTALYWYRQSLGQGLEFLIYFQGNSAPDKSGLPSDRFSAERTGGSVSTLTIQRTQQEDSAVYLCASSLGRGYEQYFGPGTRLTVT.

The V gene is TRBV30, the J gene TRBJ1-6; a weak D match, TRBD1 (5 bases). V shed 4 bases and J shed 6 bases, with 10 bases lying between them. CDR1 is GTSNPN, CDR2 SVGIG, per germline (reference sequence). The CDR3 is made up of 13 amino acids. CDR3 DNA sequence: TGTGCCTGGACGGAGGGGTCTAATTCACCCCTCCACTTT. Protein product: CAWTEGSNSPLHF.

The chain links TRBV4-3 to TRBJ1-2; TRBD1 matches at 8 bases. The CDR3 spans 15 residues. Germline assignment: CDR1 LGHNA and CDR2 YSLEER. V trimming: 0 bases; J trimming: 3 bases; junction bases outside the gene matches: 3. CDR3 in amino acids: CASSQDVTGDYGYTF. CDR3 DNA: TGCGCCAGCAGCCAAGATGTGACAGGGGACTATGGCTACACCTTC.

The chain has TRBV6-5 and TRBJ1-2; maybe TRBD1 (5 bases). The CDR3 consists of 16 residues. The V and J ends lost 2 bases and 4 bases respectively, with 17 bases between them. Germline CDR1 MNHEY, CDR2 SVGAGI. The CDR3: CASSYLVAGGTYGYTF. CDR3 in DNA: TGTGCCAGCAGTTACCTGGTGGCGGGGGGAACCTATGGCTACACCTTC.

V is TRBV5-5 and J is TRBJ2-1, with 10 positions matching TRBD2. The V segment lost 0 bases and the J segment 4 bases; nucleotides outside the gene matches: 1. The CDR3 spans 15 residues. Germline assignment: CDR1 SGHKS and CDR2 YYEKEE (reference sequence). The CDR3 DNA sequence: TGTGCCAGCAGCTTGGAACTAGCGGGATACAATGAGCAGTTCTTC. Its translation: CASSLELAGYNEQFF.

The chain uses TRBV4-3 and TRBJ2-5; 12 positions agree with TRBD2. Germline values: CDR1 LGHNA, CDR2 YSLEER. Losses at the gene ends were 0 bases for V and 2 bases for J; bases not matched to a gene: 1. This CDR3 has 16 amino acids. The CDR3, as DNA: TGCGCCAGCAGCCAAGATCTAGCGGGAGGGCAAGAGACCCAGTACTTC. The encoded protein is CASSQDLAGGQETQYF.